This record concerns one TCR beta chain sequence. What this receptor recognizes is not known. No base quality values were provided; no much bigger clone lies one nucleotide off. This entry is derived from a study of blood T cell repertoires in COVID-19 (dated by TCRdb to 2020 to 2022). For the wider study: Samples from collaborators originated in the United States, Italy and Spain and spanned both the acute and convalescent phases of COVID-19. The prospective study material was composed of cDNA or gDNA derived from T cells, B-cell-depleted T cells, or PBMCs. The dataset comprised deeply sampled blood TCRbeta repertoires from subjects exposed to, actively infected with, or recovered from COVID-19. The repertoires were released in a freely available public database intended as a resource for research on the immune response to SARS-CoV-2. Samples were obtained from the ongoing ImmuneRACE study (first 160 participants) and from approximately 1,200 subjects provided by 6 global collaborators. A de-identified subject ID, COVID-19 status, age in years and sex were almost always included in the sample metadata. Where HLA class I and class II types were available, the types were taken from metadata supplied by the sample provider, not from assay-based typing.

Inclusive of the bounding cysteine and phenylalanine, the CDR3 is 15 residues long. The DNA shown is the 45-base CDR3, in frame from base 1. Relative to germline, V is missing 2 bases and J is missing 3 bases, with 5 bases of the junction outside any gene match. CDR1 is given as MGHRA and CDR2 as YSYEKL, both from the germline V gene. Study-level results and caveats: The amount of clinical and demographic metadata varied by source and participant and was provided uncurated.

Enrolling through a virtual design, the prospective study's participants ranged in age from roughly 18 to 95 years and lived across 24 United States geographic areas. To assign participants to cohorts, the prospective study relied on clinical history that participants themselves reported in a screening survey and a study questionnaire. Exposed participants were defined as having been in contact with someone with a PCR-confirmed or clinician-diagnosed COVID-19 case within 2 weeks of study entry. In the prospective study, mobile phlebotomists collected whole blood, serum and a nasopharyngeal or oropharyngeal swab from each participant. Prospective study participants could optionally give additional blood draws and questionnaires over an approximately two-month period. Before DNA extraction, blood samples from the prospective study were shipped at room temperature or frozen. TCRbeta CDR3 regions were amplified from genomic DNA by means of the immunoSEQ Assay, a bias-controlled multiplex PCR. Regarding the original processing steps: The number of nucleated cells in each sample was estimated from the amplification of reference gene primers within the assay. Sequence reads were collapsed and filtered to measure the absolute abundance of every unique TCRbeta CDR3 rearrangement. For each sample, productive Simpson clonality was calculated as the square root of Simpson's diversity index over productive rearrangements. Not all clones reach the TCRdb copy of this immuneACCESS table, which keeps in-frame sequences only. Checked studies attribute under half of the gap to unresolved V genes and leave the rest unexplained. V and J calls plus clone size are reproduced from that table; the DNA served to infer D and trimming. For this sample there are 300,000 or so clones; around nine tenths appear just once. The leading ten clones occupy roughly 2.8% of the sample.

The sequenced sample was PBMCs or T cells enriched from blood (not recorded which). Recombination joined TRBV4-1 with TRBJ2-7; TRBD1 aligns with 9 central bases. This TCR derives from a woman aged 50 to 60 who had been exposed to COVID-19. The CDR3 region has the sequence CASSQRSGQGYEQYF. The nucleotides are TGCGCCAGCAGCCAAAGGTCGGGACAGGGCTACGAGCAGTACTTC.